This TCR beta chain was documented in a study of blood T cell repertoires in COVID-19. At the level of the study: The United States, Italy and Spain were the sources of the acute and convalescent COVID-19 samples. T cells, B-cell-depleted T cells, or PBMCs supplied cDNA or gDNA.

The length of the CDR3 is 13 residues. Germline V lookup: CDR1 MNHNS, CDR2 SASEGT. The ends were cut back, 3 bases at V and 3 bases at J, with 8 bases in the middle. The authors' processing: For nucleated cells, counts were estimated from reference gene primer amplification. Assay: immunoSEQ multiplex PCR; the TCRdb copy retains only in-frame clones and omits some. V, J and clone size are those of that table, while D and trimming were read from the DNA. Of tens of thousands of clones in the sample, around 90% were seen once. The V gene is TRBV6-1, the J gene TRBJ1-2; the D gene is possibly TRBD1 (6 bases). The receptor was isolated from a man aged 60 to 69 with acute or convalescent COVID-19. The sample taken for sequencing was peripheral blood. The CDR3 nucleotides read TGTGCCAGCAGTGACAGGGGTGACTATGGCTACACCTTC. This sequence encodes CASSDRGDYGYTF.